This TCR beta chain stems from a study of blood T cell repertoires in COVID-19. Background on the study: The United States, Italy and Spain were the sources of the acute and convalescent COVID-19 samples.

The CDR3 length is 15 residues. Germline values: CDR1 MNHNY, CDR2 SVGAGI (reference sequence). Trimming cost V 3 bases and J 4 bases, with 15 bases left between them. Clones were read by immunoSEQ multiplex PCR, and TCRdb kept only the in-frame ones, dropping some. This sample has approximately 80,000 clones, with 70% to 80% found just once. The source is a man between 65 and 80 years old with active or convalescent COVID-19. This chain links TRBV6-6 with TRBJ1-1; D gene unclear. The sample taken for sequencing was peripheral blood. CDR3 DNA sequence: TGTGCCAGCAGTTATCGGGAAAGGGTGCCCACTGAAGCTTTCTTT. Protein sequence: CASSYRERVPTEAFF.